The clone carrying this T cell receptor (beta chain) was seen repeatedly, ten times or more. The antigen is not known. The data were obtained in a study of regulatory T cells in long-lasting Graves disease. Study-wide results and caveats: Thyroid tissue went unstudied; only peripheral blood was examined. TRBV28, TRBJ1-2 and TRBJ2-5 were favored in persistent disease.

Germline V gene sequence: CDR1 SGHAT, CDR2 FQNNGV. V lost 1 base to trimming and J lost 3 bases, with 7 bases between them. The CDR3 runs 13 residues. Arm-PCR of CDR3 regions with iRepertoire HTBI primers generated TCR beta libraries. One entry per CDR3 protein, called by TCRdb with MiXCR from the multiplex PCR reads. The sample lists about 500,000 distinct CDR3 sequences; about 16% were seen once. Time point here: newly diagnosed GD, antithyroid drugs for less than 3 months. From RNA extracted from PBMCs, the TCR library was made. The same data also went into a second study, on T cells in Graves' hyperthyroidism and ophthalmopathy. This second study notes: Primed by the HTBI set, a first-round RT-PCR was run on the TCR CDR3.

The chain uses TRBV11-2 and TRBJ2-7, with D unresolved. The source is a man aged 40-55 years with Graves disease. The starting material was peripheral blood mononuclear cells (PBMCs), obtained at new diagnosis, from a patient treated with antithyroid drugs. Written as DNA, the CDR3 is TGTGCCAGCAGCTTAGTTAACAACTACGAGCAGTACTTC. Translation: CASSLVNNYEQYF.